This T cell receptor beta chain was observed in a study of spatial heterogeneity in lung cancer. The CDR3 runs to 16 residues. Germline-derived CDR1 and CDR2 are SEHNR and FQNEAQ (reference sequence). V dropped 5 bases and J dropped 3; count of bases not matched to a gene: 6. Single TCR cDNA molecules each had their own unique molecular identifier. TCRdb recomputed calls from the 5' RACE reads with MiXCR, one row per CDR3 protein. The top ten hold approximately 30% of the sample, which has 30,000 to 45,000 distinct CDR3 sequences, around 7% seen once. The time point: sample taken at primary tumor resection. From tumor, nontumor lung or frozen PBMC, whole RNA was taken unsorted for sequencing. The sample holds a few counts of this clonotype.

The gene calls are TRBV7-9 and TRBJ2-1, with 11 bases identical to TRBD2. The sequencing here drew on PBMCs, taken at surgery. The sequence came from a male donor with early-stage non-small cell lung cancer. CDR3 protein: CASSERLAGIYNEQFF. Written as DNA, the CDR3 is TGTGCCAGCAGCGAACGACTAGCGGGGATCTACAATGAGCAGTTCTTC.